This TCR beta chain was captured by sequencing in a study of a mutant IDH1 vaccine in newly diagnosed glioma. At the level of the study: Former treatment meant radiotherapy, temozolomide, or both; the majority had gotten both.

On this clone itself: The antigen is not known.

Time point here: baseline, week 1 (first vaccination visit). Treatment noted: pre-vaccination baseline after standard-of-care therapy. Newly diagnosed WHO grade 3 or 4 IDH1-mutant, ATRX-lost astrocytomas were identified in the donors. General observations from the study: No link was apparently found between pseudoprogression and changes in top peripheral T cell clonotypes.

Deletions cut 4 bases from V and 4 bases from J, with 13 bases between. Germline V CDR1 and CDR2: MDHEN, SYDVKM. The CDR3 loop spans 14 amino acids. TCRdb's copy holds only in-frame clones and misses some; the assay was immunoSEQ multiplex PCR. The table shows about 50,000 clones, with 75% to 90% occurring only once. The TCR was taken from a man between 40 and 49 years old with glioma. The chain joins TRBV28 to TRBJ1-2, with D unresolved. The starting material was PBMCs, obtained from a glioma patient treated with radiotherapy, temozolomide or both. CDR3 region: CASSSPGVAYGYTF. As DNA, the CDR3 is TGTGCCAGCAGTTCACCGGGTGTGGCCTATGGCTACACCTTC.